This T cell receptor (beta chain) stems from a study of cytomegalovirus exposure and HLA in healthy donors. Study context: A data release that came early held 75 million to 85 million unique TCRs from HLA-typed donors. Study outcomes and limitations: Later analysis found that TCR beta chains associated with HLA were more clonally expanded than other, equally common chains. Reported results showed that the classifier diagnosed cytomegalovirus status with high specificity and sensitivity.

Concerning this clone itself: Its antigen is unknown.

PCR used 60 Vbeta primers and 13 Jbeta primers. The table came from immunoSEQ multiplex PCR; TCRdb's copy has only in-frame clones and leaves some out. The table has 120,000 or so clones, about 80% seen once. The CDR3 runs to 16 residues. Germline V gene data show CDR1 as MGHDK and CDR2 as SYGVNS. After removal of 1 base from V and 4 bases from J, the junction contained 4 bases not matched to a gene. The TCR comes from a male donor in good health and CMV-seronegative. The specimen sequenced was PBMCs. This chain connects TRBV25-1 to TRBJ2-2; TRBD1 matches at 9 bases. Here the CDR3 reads CASSESGTGSTGELFF. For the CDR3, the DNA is TGTGCCAGCAGTGAATCCGGGACAGGGTCCACCGGGGAGCTGTTTTTT.